These T cell receptor beta chains were read from a single sample in a study of T cell responses to AZD1222 COVID-19 vaccine. TCRdb's copy holds only in-frame clones and misses some; the assay was immunoSEQ multiplex PCR. Found here are around 110,000 clones, around 91% of them singletons; the top ten hold 20% to 25%. The sequencing here drew on peripheral blood, taken on day 0 of AZD1222 vaccination. These receptors were obtained from an adult in good health. Both conserved end residues are part of each CDR3. The D gene is left open where the match is weak. Clone size is given for some rows only: seen once, a few or many times, or a class if the clone is expanded.

d_call clone_size j_call v_call cdr3_aa cdr3_nt
. . TRBJ1-1 TRBV5-6 CASSKNGGWATEAFF TGTGCCAGCAGCAAGAACGGAGGTTGGGCCACTGAAGCTTTCTTT
. . TRBJ1-2 TRBV7-2 CASSLVGSNYGYTF TGTGCCAGCAGCTTAGTAGGCAGCAACTATGGCTACACCTTC
. . TRBJ2-7 TRBV7-8 CASSRVYSYEQYF TGTGCCAGCAGCCGGGTCTACTCCTACGAGCAGTACTTC
. . TRBJ1-2 TRBV27 CASSFRQNYGYTF TGTGCCAGCAGTTTCCGGCAGAACTATGGCTACACCTTC
TRBD1 . TRBJ1-4 TRBV4-3 CASSQEVGTGIEKLFF TGCGCCAGCAGCCAAGAGGTTGGGACAGGGATTGAAAAACTGTTTTTT
. . TRBJ2-1 TRBV20-1 CSAAGVSEQFF TGCAGTGCGGCAGGGGTGTCTGAGCAGTTCTTC
. . TRBJ1-1 TRBV5-5 CASSKNPTVSGVVFF TGTGCCAGCAGCAAAAACCCAACAGTGTCAGGGGTCGTTTTCTTT
TRBD1 . TRBJ2-7 TRBV4-1 CASSPSSTGPEQYF TGCGCCAGCAGCCCCTCCTCGACAGGGCCCGAGCAGTACTTC
. . TRBJ1-1 TRBV5-1 CASSLDRYTEAFF TGCGCCAGCAGCTTGGACAGATATACTGAAGCTTTCTTT
. . TRBJ2-7 TRBV11-2 CASSLFERRGSNEQYF TGTGCCAGCAGCTTATTCGAGCGTAGGGGGTCAAACGAGCAGTACTTC
TRBD1 . TRBJ2-2 TRBV2 CASRENRGKYTGELFF TGTGCCAGCCGGGAAAACAGGGGAAAATACACCGGGGAGCTGTTTTTT
. . TRBJ1-1 TRBV5-4 CASSPRSYTMTEAFF TGTGCCAGCAGCCCCAGATCGTACACAATGACTGAAGCTTTCTTT
TRBD1 once TRBJ1-2 TRBV29-1 CSVGEAGTEGYTF TGCAGCGTTGGGGAGGCCGGGACAGAGGGCTACACCTTC
. . TRBJ2-7 TRBV5-8 CASSLSGTASEQYF TGTGCCAGCAGCTTGAGCGGGACAGCATCCGAGCAGTACTTC
. . TRBJ2-5 TRBV7-6 CASSLEGTIQETQYF TGTGCCAGCAGCTTAGAGGGGACGATTCAAGAGACCCAGTACTTC
. few TRBJ2-1 TRBV14 CASSPGSHNEQFF TGTGCCAGCAGCCCCGGTTCCCACAATGAGCAGTTCTTC
. . TRBJ1-2 TRBV6-5 CASRGTTNYGYTF TGTGCCAGCAGGGGGACAACTAACTATGGCTACACCTTC
. few TRBJ1-4 TRBV7-2 CASSLAARGNEKLFF TGTGCCAGCAGCTTAGCGGCCAGGGGTAATGAAAAACTGTTTTTT
. . TRBJ1-1 TRBV29-1 CSVEWRLTNTEAFF TGCAGCGTTGAATGGAGGCTCACGAACACTGAAGCTTTCTTT
TRBD1 . TRBJ1-4 TRBV4-3 CASSQEGGGDRVKLFF TGCGCCAGCAGCCAAGAAGGGGGGGGTGACAGGGTGAAACTGTTTTTT
TRBD1 . TRBJ1-3 TRBV19 CASSILQGTSGNTIYF TGTGCCAGTAGTATCTTACAGGGGACTTCTGGAAACACCATATATTTT
. . TRBJ2-2 TRBV7-2 CASSSVGQTGTGELFF TGTGCCAGCAGTTCCGTTGGGCAGACGGGAACCGGGGAGCTGTTTTTT
TRBD1 . TRBJ2-7 TRBV2 CASGDRRTYEQYF TGTGCCAGCGGGGACAGGCGCACCTACGAGCAGTACTTC
TRBD1 . TRBJ1-2 TRBV4-1 CASSQEDRALIANYGYTF TGCGCCAGCAGCCAAGAAGACAGGGCCCTTATAGCTAACTATGGCTACACCTTC
. once TRBJ1-3 TRBV30 CAWSVQVSSGNTIYF TGTGCCTGGAGTGTACAGGTTTCATCTGGAAACACCATATATTTT
. . TRBJ1-5 TRBV10-2 CASRVSNQPQHF TGCGCCAGCAGAGTTAGCAATCAGCCCCAGCATTTT
. . TRBJ1-2 TRBV15 CATSRDRTAHYGYTF TGTGCCACCAGCAGAGATAGAACAGCCCACTATGGCTACACCTTC
. . TRBJ2-1 TRBV6-5 CASSSLGIEQFF TGTGCCAGCAGCTCACTCGGTATTGAGCAGTTCTTC
TRBD1 . TRBJ1-1 TRBV6-2/TRBV6-3 CASSRGQMNTEAFF TGTGCCAGCAGTCGGGGACAGATGAACACTGAAGCTTTCTTT
. few TRBJ1-3 TRBV30 CAWSVVGNTIYF TGTGCCTGGAGTGTCGTCGGAAACACCATATATTTT
. . TRBJ2-7 TRBV6-5 CASSYSLSGEQYF TGTGCCAGCAGTTACTCGTTATCAGGCGAGCAGTACTTC
. . TRBJ1-1 TRBV6-5 CASSYDRTLVGAEAFF TGTGCCAGCAGTTACGATAGGACACTTGTAGGGGCTGAAGCTTTCTTT
. . TRBJ1-1 TRBV5-1 CASSLGDTGEAFF TGCGCCAGCAGCTTGGGGGACACGGGTGAAGCTTTCTTT
. . TRBJ2-1 TRBV11-3 CASSLGTQGKDEQFF TGTGCCAGCAGCTTGGGGACACAGGGAAAGGATGAGCAGTTCTTC
. . TRBJ2-1 TRBV12-3/TRBV12-4 CASSPPGEQFF TGTGCCAGCAGTCCTCCGGGTGAGCAGTTCTTC